The source of this T cell receptor (beta chain) is a study of CD8+ T cells in alopecia areata. In the study overall: The tofacitinib course ran for 6 to 18 months and was followed by 6 months off drug.

Study findings and constraints: Among patients, TCR sharing was less clear than in mice, a difference possibly due in part to HLA diversity in the patient population. Alphabeta T cells residing in normal skin are also sequenced in scalp samples. Normal scalp had lower clonality than lesional scalp, with alopecia totalis/universalis lesions showing this most strongly.

On this clone: Its antigen is still unknown.

cDNA serving as the sequencing template came from extracted, reverse transcribed RNA. Using immunoSEQ multiplex PCR, the repertoire was profiled, and TCRdb retains in-frame clones only, with some absent. The data show about 180,000 clones, roughly 66% seen once. The CDR3 extends over 13 amino acids. The chain is built from TRBV21-1 and TRBJ2-5; no DNA check was done on the table's D call, TRBD2. TRBV21-1 is classified as a pseudogene. Sequenced material: CD8+ T cells sorted from blood, taken at week 0. This TCR came from a human donor with alopecia areata. The CDR3 nucleotides are TGTGCCAGCAGCACCTCCAACGGAGAGACCCAGTACTTC. Translating gives CASSTSNGETQYF.